This T cell receptor beta chain was sequenced for a study of blood T cell repertoires in COVID-19. The CDR3 is made up of 13 amino acids. Germline-derived CDR1 and CDR2 are LNHDA and SQIVND (reference sequence). Trimming took 3 bases from V and 16 from J, leaving 18 bases between them. Sequencing was performed with immunoSEQ multiplex PCR; in TCRdb, only in-frame clones are kept and a portion is missing. The table records about 150,000 clones, 75% to 85% of them present only once. This clone was observed a handful of times. The V call is TRBV19, the J call TRBJ1-4; the D is unclear. The receptor comes from a woman between 50 and 59 years old with acute or convalescent COVID-19. Sequencing was carried out using peripheral blood. Here the CDR3 reads CASSISGYGYSFF. CDR3 coding DNA: TGTGCCAGTAGTATTTCGGGGTACGGGTATTCGTTTTTT.